This entry lists 3 T cell receptor beta chains sequenced from one sample in a study of T cell repertoires in cytomegalovirus infection. The antigens for these receptors are not known. From the reads, TCRdb called clonotypes with MiXCR, one entry per CDR3 protein. In the table there are a few hundred thousand distinct CDR3 sequences, roughly 21% of which are singletons. The sample was cultured PBMCs, taken from culture after CMV antigen stimulation. These receptors were taken from a human donor in good health (CMV status not recorded). Some clones in this sample may be carry-over from other donors' samples.

The genes are TRBV2 and TRBJ1-2; D may be TRBD1 (6 bases). The length of the CDR3 is 14 residues. V shed 6 bases and J shed 2 bases, with 13 bases lying between them. Per germline, CDR1 SNHLY and CDR2 FYNNEI. Here the CDR3 DNA reads TGTGCCAGCAGCTCACAGGGTACAAACTATGGCTACACCTTC. Its translation is CASSSQGTNYGYTF.

This clonotype occurred a few times. The chain joins TRBV29-1 to TRBJ2-7; tentatively, D is TRBD1 (5 bases). Germline loops: CDR1 SQVTM, CDR2 ANQGSEA. The CDR3 is 13 amino acids. V lost 1 base and J lost 1, with 8 bases in between. The DNA for the CDR3 is TGCAGCGTTGAAGCAGACAGATCCTACGAGCAGTACTTC. It specifies CSVEADRSYEQYF.

The gene calls are TRBV6-2 or TRBV6-3 and TRBJ2-6, with TRBD1 identical over 8 bases. Trimming removed 5 bases from V and 2 bases from J; junction bases left unmatched: 2. CDR1 is MNHEY, CDR2 SVGEGT, per germline. The CDR3 extends over 15 amino acids. CDR3 in amino acids: CASSTDRAGANVLTF. In DNA, the CDR3 is TGTGCCAGCAGTACGGACAGGGCTGGGGCCAACGTCCTGACTTTC.